This TCR beta chain was sequenced during a study of T-cell reconstitution after alpha-beta-depleted transplantation in children listed by TCRdb under 2016. Background for the entire study: T-cell immune reconstitution after TCRalphabeta/CD19-depleted allogeneic hematopoietic cell transplantation in children was quantitatively tracked in the study by means of TCR repertoire profiling.

This clonotype has ten or more counts. It lacks a known antigen. Base qualities are not provided; no much larger clone lies one nucleotide away. To prepare the library, PCR was applied. Sequencing was performed on an Illumina HiSeq 2500. TCR library preparation used molecular barcoding, with unique molecular identifiers applied to normalize quantification of the TCRbeta repertoire. TCRdb cleaned the public reads at Q25 with fastp, built clones with MiXCR and kept in-frame beta chains. Rows are combined by CDR3 protein, so each entry shows the most common genes and DNA. Counted in this sample were 200,000 to 250,000 distinct CDR3 sequences; about 7% of them appeared once. Jointly, the top ten make up 5.5% of the sample. General findings and caveats noted by the study authors: Over the following months the frequencies of hyperexpanded clones went down, and after one year T-cell counts and TCRbeta diversity were mostly credited to newly produced T cells. In some patients, high TCRbeta diversity at day 60 was attributed to recipient T cells and intrathymic progenitors that had survived conditioning. The apparently early alphabetaT-cell count recovery about two months after transplant was reportedly dependent on only several hundred rapidly expanded clones derived from non-depleted graft cells.

The treatment or condition label corresponds to: allogeneic hematopoietic cell transplantation with graft depleted of TCRalphabeta T cells and CD19 B cells. TCRalphabeta/CD19-depleted allogeneic hematopoietic cell grafts were given to the transplant recipients, all of whom were children. This specimen was PBMCs, taken before TCRalphabeta/CD19-depleted stem cell transplant. The origin of this receptor is a boy aged 2 to 10 with acute lymphoblastic leukemia, due to receive a stem cell transplant.

The CDR3 region has the sequence CASSEKQGSEQYF. At the DNA level, the sequence is TGTGCCAGCAGTGAAAAACAGGGTAGCGAGCAGTACTTC. The chain couples TRBV6-1 to TRBJ2-7; the best D guess is TRBD1, with 6 bases matching. The CDR3 goes from the cysteine to the phenylalanine over 13 residues. Left in the record is the CDR3 DNA by itself, 39 bases read in frame from the first base. V gives up 2 bases and J gives up 6 bases, and the segment between their germline ends measures 11 bases. CDR1 MNHNS and CDR2 SASEGT are derived from the germline V gene.